Sequencing of this T cell receptor (beta chain) was carried out in a study of cytomegalovirus exposure and HLA in healthy donors. The study ran its PCR with 60 Vbeta and 13 Jbeta primers. The data were produced by immunoSEQ multiplex PCR, yet TCRdb's version contains in-frame clones alone and is incomplete. The sample table includes about 65,000 clones. The CDR3 contains 15 residues. V lost 1 base and J 1 base, leaving 9 bases between the germline ends. CDR1 is LGHNA, CDR2 YSLEER, per germline. The source is a boy younger than 18 in good health and CMV-seronegative. The chain recombines TRBV4-3 with TRBJ2-3, with a weak D call TRBD2 (6 bases). The sequenced sample consisted of PBMCs. The CDR3 protein is CASSQGRGRTDTQYF. The CDR3 nucleotides are TGCGCCAGCAGCCAAGGGAGGGGCCGCACAGATACGCAGTATTTT.